The 28 T cell receptor beta chains reported below all come from one sample, sequenced in a study of blood T cell repertoires in COVID-19. Method: immunoSEQ multiplex PCR; TCRdb's copy keeps in-frame clones and lacks some. The sample lists 200,000 to 300,000 clones, more than 65% occurring once. Sequencing input: peripheral blood. The source of these receptors is a man aged 40-50 years who had recovered from COVID-19.

This chain joins TRBV5-1 and TRBJ2-7; 7 positions match TRBD2. The CDR3 is 15 residues long. The V segment lost 5 bases and the J segment 0 bases; nucleotides outside the gene matches: 8. The germline CDR1 and CDR2 sequences are SGHRS and YFSETQ. As DNA, the CDR3 is TGCGCCAGCAGTTGGGAGGGGCCCAACTCCTACGAGCAGTACTTC. It encodes CASSWEGPNSYEQYF. Combining the CDR3 with reference TRBV5-1 and TRBJ2-7 gives the whole variable domain KAGVTQTPRYLIKTRGQQVTLSCSPISGHRSVSWYQQTPGQGLQFLFEYFSETQRNKGNFPGRFSGRQFSNSRSEMNVSTLELGDSALYLCASSWEGPNSYEQYFGPGTRLTVT.

The chain uses TRBV7-9 and TRBJ1-1; TRBD1 is a possible D gene (6 bases). This CDR3 is 16 amino acids long. From germline, CDR1 is SEHNR and CDR2 FQNEAQ (reference sequence). Deletions cut 4 bases from V and 3 bases from J, with 18 bases between. The CDR3 nucleotides read TGTGCCAGCAGCTCCCTTATGGGGGGGGCGGACACTGAAGCTTTCTTT. The encoded protein is CASSSLMGGADTEAFF.

This chain links TRBV27 with TRBJ1-1; D possibly corresponds to TRBD1 (5 bases). The germline CDR1 and CDR2 sequences are MNHEY and SMNVEV (reference sequence). CDR3 length: 14 amino acids. Between the trimmed V and J ends, which lost 4 bases and 4 bases, there was a span of 13 bases. CDR3 sequence (DNA): TGTGCCAGCAGTTCGAACTGGGGGGGCACTGAAGCTTTCTTT. This gives the protein CASSSNWGGTEAFF.

V is TRBV2 and J is TRBJ1-1, with 8 bases fitting TRBD1. Unmatched junction bases numbered 3, after V lost 5 bases and J lost 1 base. CDR3 length equals 14 residues. Germline values: CDR1 SNHLY, CDR2 FYNNEI. DNA of the CDR3: TGTGCCAGCAGTAAACAGGGGGAGAACACTGAAGCTTTCTTT. This codes for CASSKQGENTEAFF. Full variable domain (rest looked up from reference TRBV2 and TRBJ1-1): EPEVTQTPSHQVTQMGQEVILRCVPISNHLYFYWYRQILGQKVEFLVSFYNNEISEKSEIFDDQFSVERPDGSNFTLKIRSTKLEDSAMYFCASSKQGENTEAFFGQGTRLTVV.

The gene calls are TRBV11-3 and TRBJ2-7, with 9 bases identical to TRBD1. The CDR3 extends over 18 amino acids. Germline CDR1 is SGHNT and CDR2 is YENEEA. Trimming at V came to 4 bases and at J to 6 bases, leaving 19 bases not matched to a gene. The CDR3 bases are TGTGCCAGCAGCTCCTCACCCTCACAGGGGGCGTTGGTTGGCGAGCAGTACTTC. Translation: CASSSSPSQGALVGEQYF.

J is TRBJ2-7 and V is TRBV19; D perhaps matches TRBD1 (6 bases). Germline V gene sequence: CDR1 LNHDA, CDR2 SQIVND (reference sequence). Trimming took off 3 bases at V and 6 bases at J, with 12 bases between the two ends. The CDR3 totals 13 residues. The CDR3 loop reads CASSIQQGVEQYF. In DNA form, the CDR3 reads TGTGCCAGTAGTATCCAACAGGGAGTCGAGCAGTACTTC.

This chain connects TRBV5-1 to TRBJ1-1; no clear D. This CDR3 is 14 amino acids long. Germline assignment: CDR1 SGHRS and CDR2 YFSETQ. Trimming removed 0 bases at V and 0 bases at J, with 6 bases between. CDR3 in DNA: TGCGCCAGCAGCTTGGGTCCGGTGAACACTGAAGCTTTCTTT. Its translation: CASSLGPVNTEAFF.

This clone was observed a few times. The chain uses TRBV2 and TRBJ2-2; possibly TRBD2 for D (5 bases). With 6 bases removed from V and 3 bases from J, the gap between germline ends came to 14 bases. This CDR3 region has 15 residues. Per germline, CDR1 SNHLY and CDR2 FYNNEI. The CDR3 spells CASSPIGEYTGELFF. For the CDR3, the DNA is TGTGCCAGCAGCCCGATCGGGGAGTACACCGGGGAGCTGTTTTTT.

V gene TRBV27 combines with J gene TRBJ2-7; a possible D gene is TRBD1 (5 bases). The germline gives CDR1 MNHEY, CDR2 SMNVEV (reference sequence). The V and J ends lost 5 bases and 7 bases respectively, with 18 bases between them. The CDR3 sequence is 14 residues long. The DNA for the CDR3 is TGTGCCAGCAGTGCTAATAACCAGGGTAAGGAGCAGTACTTC. It translates to CASSANNQGKEQYF.

J is TRBJ2-1 and V is TRBV4-1, with 8 bases that match TRBD2. With V trimmed by 0 bases and J by 6 bases, 7 bases remained unmatched. CDR3 size: 16 residues. Germline-derived CDR1 and CDR2 are MGHRA and YSYEKL. The CDR3 sequence: CASSQDRRTSSNEQFF. CDR3 DNA: TGCGCCAGCAGCCAAGATCGAAGGACTAGCAGCAATGAGCAGTTCTTC.

The gene calls are TRBV2 and TRBJ2-3, with 16 nucleotides matching TRBD2. CDR3 size: 15 residues. CDR1 and CDR2 from the germline V gene are SNHLY and FYNNEI. J was trimmed by 10 bases and V by 6 bases; bases with no gene match: 7. CDR3 residues: CASSPGTSGRGSQYF. In DNA, the CDR3 is TGTGCCAGCAGCCCCGGGACTAGCGGGAGGGGGTCGCAGTATTTT.

This clone came up a few times. This rearrangement joins TRBV29-1 to TRBJ2-2; a weak D match, TRBD2 (5 bases). V was pared by 4 bases and J by 0 bases, with 21 bases between. Germline V gene lookup returns CDR1 SQVTM and CDR2 ANQGSEA. The CDR3 consists of 18 residues. CDR3 bases: TGCAGCGTTGGTCGACACAGACTAACTCCCGCGAACACCGGGGAGCTGTTTTTT. Translated, it gives CSVGRHRLTPANTGELFF.

The chain couples TRBV2 to TRBJ1-5; perhaps TRBD1 as D (6 bases). The V gene lost 4 bases and the J gene lost 8 bases, with 15 bases spanning the gap. Germline CDR1 and CDR2: SNHLY and FYNNEI. CDR3 length equals 14 residues. CDR3 nucleotides: TGTGCCAGCAGTGCGGTTTACAGGGAGAAGCCCCAGCATTTT. The encoded protein is CASSAVYREKPQHF.

The chain combines TRBV4-3 with TRBJ2-7; 9 positions agree with TRBD2. The V gene's germline CDR1 is LGHNA and CDR2 YSLEER. V trimming: 1 base; J trimming: 4 bases; junction bases outside the gene matches: 5. The CDR3 sequence is 15 residues long. CDR3 loop: CASSQVRAGGYEQYF. The CDR3 DNA follows: TGCGCCAGCAGCCAAGTTCGAGCGGGGGGTTACGAGCAGTACTTC.

The gene calls are TRBV6-2 or TRBV6-3 and TRBJ2-5; D unclear. The germline gives CDR1 MNHEY, CDR2 SVGEGT. Trimming removed 2 bases from V and 4 bases from J, with 8 bases in between. The CDR3 extends over 13 amino acids. The CDR3 region is CASSYAGVETQYF. The CDR3 nucleotides are TGTGCCAGCAGTTACGCAGGTGTAGAGACCCAGTACTTC.

This clone was recorded once. CDR3 protein: CASILVTDTQYF. CDR3 bases: TGTGCCAGCATATTAGTCACAGATACGCAGTATTTT. The gene calls are TRBV12-3 or TRBV12-4 and TRBJ2-3; unclear D gene. The CDR3 spans 12 residues. V shed 7 bases and J shed 2 bases, with 7 bases lying between them.

The rearrangement joins TRBV10-1 to TRBJ1-1, with a tentative D call TRBD1 (6 bases). With 6 bases removed from V and 1 base from J, the gap between germline ends came to 9 bases. CDR1 is WNHNN and CDR2 is SYGVQD in the germline V gene (reference sequence). The CDR3 spans 13 residues. CDR3 protein: CASRGQTNTEAFF. CDR3 nucleotides: TGCGCCAGCAGAGGACAGACGAACACTGAAGCTTTCTTT.

This clone was detected once. This sequence joins TRBV30 and TRBJ1-5; D possibly corresponds to TRBD1 (6 bases). The V gene lost 0 bases and the J gene lost 5 bases, with 11 bases spanning the gap. The CDR3 has 14 residues. Germline CDR1 is GTSNPN and CDR2 is SVGIG (reference sequence). This CDR3 is CAWSVQRGYQPQHF. Written as DNA, the CDR3 is TGTGCCTGGAGTGTACAGAGGGGGTATCAGCCCCAGCATTTT.

The V and J genes are TRBV11-3 and TRBJ2-1; D gene unclear. V was pared by 1 base and J by 3 bases, with 7 bases between. The CDR3 sequence is 14 residues long. CDR1 and CDR2 from the germline V gene are SGHNT and YENEEA. CDR3 loop: CASSLGFSYNEQFF. DNA for the CDR3: TGTGCCAGCAGCTTAGGATTCAGCTACAATGAGCAGTTCTTC.

A few counts support this clone. V and J are TRBV11-2 and TRBJ1-3; D remains ambiguous. From germline, CDR1 is SGHAT and CDR2 FQNNGV. V shed 4 bases and J shed 11 bases, with 12 bases lying between them. CDR3 length: 12 amino acids. DNA of the CDR3: TGTGCCAGCAGCTCACTGCAGGCCCCCATATATTTT. Its translation: CASSSLQAPIYF.

This clone has just a few counts. The chain employs TRBV18 and TRBJ1-1, with 10 bases identical to TRBD1. This CDR3 spans 16 amino acids. V shed 2 bases, J shed 5 bases, and the junction held 8 bases outside the gene matches. CDR1 is KGHSH and CDR2 is LQKENI in the germline V gene. CDR3 in amino acids: CASSPTEQGQGTEAFF. The CDR3 DNA is TGTGCCAGCTCACCAACGGAACAGGGACAGGGGACTGAAGCTTTCTTT. Drawing the rest from reference TRBV18 and TRBJ1-1, the complete variable domain is NAGVMQNPRHLVRRRGQEARLRCSPMKGHSHVYWYRQLPEEGLKFMVYLQKENIIDESGMPKERFSAEFPKEGPSILRIQQVVRGDSAAYFCASSPTEQGQGTEAFFGQGTRLTVV.

This CDR3 reads CASGKGQGPEAFF. CDR3 coding DNA: TGTGCTAGTGGCAAAGGACAGGGGCCTGAAGCTTTCTTT. This chain uses TRBV12-5 with TRBJ1-1; 9 nucleotides match TRBD1. V lost 6 bases, J lost 6 bases, and 5 bases stayed unmatched. Germline CDR1 and CDR2: LGHNT and FRNRAP. The CDR3 extends over 13 amino acids.

The chain recombines TRBV6-5 with TRBJ2-7; possible D gene TRBD1, 6 bases. The CDR3 loop spans 14 amino acids. Germline V gene lookup returns CDR1 MNHEY and CDR2 SVGAGI. The V and J ends lost 4 bases and 2 bases respectively, with 12 bases between them. CDR3 loop: CASSLDRTTYEQYF. In DNA, the CDR3 is TGTGCCAGCAGTTTAGACAGGACGACCTACGAGCAGTACTTC.

The chain carries TRBV11-3 and TRBJ2-1, with TRBD2 matching over 13 bases. The CDR3 sequence is 16 residues long. CDR1 SGHNT and CDR2 YENEEA come from the germline V gene. V lost 3 bases and J lost 8; bases outside the gene matches: 7. The DNA of the CDR3 is TGTGCCAGCAGCTTTTCCGGGACTAGCGGGGTCGATGAGCAGTTCTTC. It yields the protein CASSFSGTSGVDEQFF.

The gene calls are TRBV3-1 (or the pseudogene TRBV3-2) and TRBJ1-2; the match to TRBD1 covers 11 bases. Trimming at V came to 5 bases and at J to 6 bases, leaving 2 bases not matched to a gene. From germline, CDR1 is LGHDT and CDR2 YNNKEL (reference sequence). The CDR3 is made up of 13 amino acids. The CDR3 reads CASSWGQGDGYTF. The CDR3 DNA follows: TGTGCCAGCAGCTGGGGACAGGGGGATGGCTACACCTTC.

This clone turned up a few times. J is TRBJ1-2 and V is TRBV4-3; D might be TRBD1 (6 bases). The CDR3 has 16 amino acids. The V end lost 1 base, the J end lost 4 bases, and 16 bases lay between the germline ends. Germline CDR1 LGHNA, CDR2 YSLEER. The CDR3 DNA follows: TGCGCCAGCAGCCAAGCATTAGGGGGTTCTGGCTATGGCTACACCTTC. Amino acid sequence: CASSQALGGSGYGYTF.

V usage is TRBV5-4 and J usage is TRBJ2-7; 7 nucleotides align to TRBD1. The CDR3 has 16 amino acids. Germline assignment: CDR1 SGHNT and CDR2 YYREEE (reference sequence). Trimming took 4 bases from V and 3 from J; bases not matched to a gene: 13. CDR3: CASSMGSPGQIYEQYF. DNA of the CDR3: TGTGCCAGCAGCATGGGGTCCCCGGGACAGATCTACGAGCAGTACTTC.

This chain uses TRBV19 with TRBJ2-1, with 12 bases lining up with TRBD2. V shed 6 bases and J 8 bases; nucleotides not matched to a gene: 8. The CDR3 extends over 15 amino acids. Per the germline V gene, CDR1 is LNHDA and CDR2 is SQIVND (reference sequence). CDR3: CASSFGLAGSYEQFF. The CDR3, as DNA: TGTGCCAGTAGCTTCGGACTAGCGGGGAGCTATGAGCAGTTCTTC.